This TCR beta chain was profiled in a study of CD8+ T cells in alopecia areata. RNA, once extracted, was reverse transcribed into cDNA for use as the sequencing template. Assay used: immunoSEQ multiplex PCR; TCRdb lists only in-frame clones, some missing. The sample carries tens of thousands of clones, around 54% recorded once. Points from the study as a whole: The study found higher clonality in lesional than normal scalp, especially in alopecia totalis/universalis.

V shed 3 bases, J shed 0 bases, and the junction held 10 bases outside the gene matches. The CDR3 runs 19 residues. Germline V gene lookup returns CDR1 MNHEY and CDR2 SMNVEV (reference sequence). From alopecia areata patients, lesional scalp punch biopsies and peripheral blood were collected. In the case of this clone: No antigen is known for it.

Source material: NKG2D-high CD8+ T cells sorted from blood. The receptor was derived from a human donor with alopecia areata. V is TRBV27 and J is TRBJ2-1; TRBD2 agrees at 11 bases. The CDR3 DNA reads TGTGCCAGCAGTTTCACCGGGACTAGCGGACCTAGCTCCTACAATGAGCAGTTCTTC. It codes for CASSFTGTSGPSSYNEQFF.